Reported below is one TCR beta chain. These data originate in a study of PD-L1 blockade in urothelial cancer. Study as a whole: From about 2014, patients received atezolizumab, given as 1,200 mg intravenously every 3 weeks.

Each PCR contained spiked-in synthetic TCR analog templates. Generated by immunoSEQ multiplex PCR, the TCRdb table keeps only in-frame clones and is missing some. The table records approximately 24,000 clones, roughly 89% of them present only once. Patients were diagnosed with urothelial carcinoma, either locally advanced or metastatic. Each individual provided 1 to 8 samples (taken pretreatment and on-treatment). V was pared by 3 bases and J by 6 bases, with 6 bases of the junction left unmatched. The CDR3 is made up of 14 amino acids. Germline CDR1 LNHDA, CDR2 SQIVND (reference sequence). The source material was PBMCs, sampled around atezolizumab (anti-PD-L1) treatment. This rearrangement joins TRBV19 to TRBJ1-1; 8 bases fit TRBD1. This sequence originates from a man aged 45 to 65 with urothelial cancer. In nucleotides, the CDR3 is TGTGCCAGTAGTATCCAGGGGGCGCCCGCTGAAGCTTTCTTT. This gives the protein CASSIQGAPAEAFF.